Presented here are 24 T cell receptor beta chains from one specimen sequenced in a study of blood T cell repertoires in COVID-19. Using immunoSEQ multiplex PCR, the repertoire was profiled, and TCRdb retains in-frame clones only, with some absent. The data contain over 350,000 clones, roughly 89% of them singletons. The sample was peripheral blood. All receptors come from a woman under 40 with active or convalescent COVID-19.

The V and J genes are TRBV10-3 and TRBJ1-2, with D possibly TRBD1 on 6 matching bases. This CDR3 comprises 14 residues. Germline assignment: CDR1 ENHRY and CDR2 SYGVKD. V was shortened by 6 bases and J by 2 bases, with 13 bases between the two germline ends. In DNA form, the CDR3 reads TGTGCCATCAGGGACAGCGACACCAACTATGGCTACACCTTC. This sequence encodes CAIRDSDTNYGYTF.

V and J are TRBV3-1 (or the pseudogene TRBV3-2) and TRBJ2-7; perhaps TRBD1 as D (6 bases). The CDR3 spans 14 residues. The V gene lost 2 bases and the J gene lost 2 bases, with 10 bases spanning the gap. Germline CDR1 is LGHDT and CDR2 is YNNKEL (reference sequence). This CDR3 reads CASSQLDRTYEQYF. In nucleotides, the CDR3 is TGTGCCAGCAGCCAATTGGACAGAACCTACGAGCAGTACTTC.

The chain is built from TRBV30 and TRBJ2-3; D not certain. The ends were cut back, 1 base at V and 6 bases at J, with 14 bases in the middle. The CDR3 has 14 amino acids. CDR1 and CDR2 (germline): GTSNPN, SVGIG (reference sequence). The CDR3 nucleotides read TGTGCCTGGAGTGGTCGAAACCTCGGGGATACGCAGTATTTT. Protein product: CAWSGRNLGDTQYF.

V and J are TRBV5-6 and TRBJ2-3, with 8 bases fitting TRBD1. Looked up from germline, CDR1 is SGHDT and CDR2 is YYEEEE. J gave up 4 bases and V 4 bases, and 14 bases lay outside the gene matches. CDR3 length equals 17 residues. The CDR3 sequence: CASSQTTTGQGSDTQYF. CDR3 bases: TGTGCCAGCAGCCAAACAACGACAGGACAGGGATCAGATACGCAGTATTTT.

This clone showed up just a few times. The V and J genes are TRBV25-1 and TRBJ1-6; D gene unclear. Germline values: CDR1 MGHDK, CDR2 SYGVNS. CDR3 size: 15 residues. V was clipped by 3 bases and J by 5 bases, with 11 bases between them. For the CDR3, the DNA is TGTGCCAGCAGTGAGCTCTTCGGTGATAATTCACCCCTCCACTTT. Residues: CASSELFGDNSPLHF.

This clone showed up just a few times. Here the CDR3 DNA reads TGCAGCGTTGAATCGACTGAAGCTTTCTTT. It encodes CSVESTEAFF. The V gene is TRBV29-1, the J gene TRBJ1-1; no definite D call. This CDR3 comprises 10 residues. Deletions cut 2 bases from V and 5 bases from J, with 3 bases between. The germline gives CDR1 SQVTM, CDR2 ANQGSEA.

The V and J genes are TRBV11-3 and TRBJ2-7; a possible D gene is TRBD2 (5 bases). Trimming took off 5 bases at V and 1 base at J, with 15 bases between the two ends. This CDR3 comprises 15 residues. Germline CDR1 and CDR2: SGHNT and YENEEA. The CDR3 spells CASSLSNGGSYEQYF. The CDR3 bases are TGTGCCAGCAGCCTATCGAACGGAGGTTCCTACGAGCAGTACTTC.

The chain couples TRBV19 to TRBJ2-3; D might be TRBD1 (5 bases). Germline V lookup: CDR1 LNHDA, CDR2 SQIVND (reference sequence). The CDR3 totals 14 residues. Trimming pared 4 bases from V and 0 bases from J, leaving 8 bases between. Here the CDR3 DNA reads TGTGCCAGTAGTAAGGGGATTAGCACAGATACGCAGTATTTT. Protein product: CASSKGISTDTQYF. Full variable domain (outside the CDR3, taken from reference TRBV19 and TRBJ2-3): DGGITQSPKYLFRKEGQNVTLSCEQNLNHDAMYWYRQDPGQGLRLIYYSQIVNDFQKGDIAEGYSVSREKKESFPLTVTSAQKNPTAFYLCASSKGISTDTQYFGPGTRLTVL.

This clone has a single count. The rearrangement links TRBV4-1 to TRBJ2-1; 8 nucleotides match TRBD1. Per germline, CDR1 MGHRA and CDR2 YSYEKL. This CDR3 region has 15 residues. The V segment lost 1 base and the J segment 7 bases; nucleotides outside the gene matches: 6. The CDR3, as DNA: TGCGCCAGCAGCCAAGCGTTACAGGGGGAAAATGAGCAGTTCTTC. Its translation is CASSQALQGENEQFF.

The J gene is TRBJ1-5, the V gene TRBV4-1, with 7 bases aligning to TRBD1. This CDR3 is built from 18 residues. V dropped 0 bases and J dropped 4; count of bases not matched to a gene: 12. CDR1 is MGHRA and CDR2 is YSYEKL in the germline V gene. The CDR3 protein is CASSQDLRQGVWNQPQHF. For the CDR3, the DNA is TGCGCCAGCAGCCAAGATCTGAGACAGGGAGTTTGGAATCAGCCCCAGCATTTT.

This chain uses TRBV6-5 with TRBJ2-1; 9 bases line up with TRBD2. This CDR3 has 13 amino acids. Germline assignment: CDR1 MNHEY and CDR2 SVGAGI. The CDR3 loop reads CAFSGGLSNEQFF. The CDR3 nucleotides read TGTGCGTTTAGCGGGGGCCTATCCAATGAGCAGTTCTTC.

The chain links TRBV10-1 to TRBJ2-2, with D unresolved. In germline, CDR1 is WNHNN, CDR2 SYGVQD (reference sequence). The CDR3 is 12 residues long. The V end was cut by 3 bases, the J end by 5 bases, with 4 bases between. CDR3 bases: TGCGCCAGCAGTGAATATACCGGGGAGCTGTTTTTT. Amino acids: CASSEYTGELFF.

The table lists this clone with a few counts. The chain carries TRBV30 and TRBJ1-6; D uncertain. The V gene lost 2 bases and the J gene lost 5 bases, with 7 bases spanning the gap. The CDR3 length is 13 residues. The germline gives CDR1 GTSNPN, CDR2 SVGIG (reference sequence). This CDR3 is CAWSNIHNSPLHF. The CDR3 DNA follows: TGTGCCTGGAGTAACATCCATAATTCACCCCTCCACTTT.

The chain carries TRBV7-9 and TRBJ2-7; TRBD2 might be the D (5 bases). Germline values: CDR1 SEHNR, CDR2 FQNEAQ (reference sequence). V dropped 1 base and J dropped 3 bases, with 13 bases sitting between them. This CDR3 contains 15 residues. The CDR3 loop is CASSLDGLGSYEQYF. CDR3 in DNA: TGTGCCAGCAGCTTAGATGGCCTTGGGAGCTACGAGCAGTACTTC.

The chain employs TRBV14 and TRBJ1-2; D ambiguous. Between the trimmed V and J ends, which lost 4 bases and 4 bases, there was a span of 13 bases. CDR1 is SGHDN, CDR2 FVKESK, per germline. The length of the CDR3 is 14 residues. The CDR3 coding sequence is TGTGCCAGCAGCCCCGCCGGGGTACCCTATGGCTACACCTTC. Protein: CASSPAGVPYGYTF.

This clone was seen just once. The DNA for the CDR3 is TGTGCCACCAGAGACAGGGGGTTAACTGAAGCTTTCTTT. This encodes CATRDRGLTEAFF. The chain combines TRBV24-1 with TRBJ1-1, with TRBD1 matching 9 bases. The V and J ends lost 7 bases and 5 bases, in that order; junction bases with no gene match: 4. CDR3 size: 13 residues. CDR1 and CDR2 (germline): KGHDR, SFDVKD.

This sequence joins TRBV2 and TRBJ1-4; D is unresolved. Trimming left V 9 bases short and J 6 bases short, with 14 bases between. The germline gives CDR1 SNHLY, CDR2 FYNNEI. This CDR3 has 13 amino acids. The CDR3 DNA sequence: TGTGCCAGGTCCCAGGAAGTCTATGAAAAACTGTTTTTT. Protein product: CARSQEVYEKLFF. Full variable domain (missing parts from reference TRBV2 and TRBJ1-4): EPEVTQTPSHQVTQMGQEVILRCVPISNHLYFYWYRQILGQKVEFLVSFYNNEISEKSEIFDDQFSVERPDGSNFTLKIRSTKLEDSAMYFCARSQEVYEKLFFGSGTQLSVL.

The chain employs TRBV6-5 and TRBJ2-5, with D hard to call. Germline-derived CDR1 and CDR2 are MNHEY and SVGAGI. The ends were cut back, 6 bases at V and 0 bases at J, with 5 bases in the middle. The CDR3 sequence is 12 residues long. The chain's CDR3 is CASRSNQETQYF. In DNA, the CDR3 is TGTGCCAGCAGGTCCAACCAAGAGACCCAGTACTTC.

The chain joins TRBV2 to TRBJ1-2; tentative D call: TRBD1 (5 bases). V was cut by 8 bases and J by 7 bases, with 11 bases left in between. From germline, CDR1 is SNHLY and CDR2 FYNNEI. The CDR3 loop spans 11 amino acids. The CDR3 loop reads CASLLGGGYTF. The CDR3 DNA is TGTGCCAGCCTACTCGGGGGTGGCTACACCTTC.

The rearrangement joins TRBV7-9 to TRBJ1-3; D not resolved. The CDR3 loop spans 12 amino acids. V was cut by 5 bases and J by 4 bases, with 6 bases left in between. Germline V gene data show CDR1 as SEHNR and CDR2 as FQNEAQ (reference sequence). This chain's CDR3 is CASSPPGNTIYF. CDR3 nucleotide sequence: TGTGCCAGCAGCCCCCCGGGAAACACCATATATTTT.

The rearrangement joins TRBV24-1 to TRBJ2-2; 7 bases agree with TRBD2. The CDR3 loop spans 15 amino acids. Germline CDR1 reads KGHDR; CDR2 reads SFDVKD. Unmatched junction bases numbered 6, after V lost 5 bases and J lost 4 bases. The CDR3: CATSGGREGTGELFF. CDR3 sequence (DNA): TGTGCCACCAGTGGCGGGAGAGAAGGCACCGGGGAGCTGTTTTTT.

The V and J genes are TRBV3-1 (or the pseudogene TRBV3-2) and TRBJ2-5; 8 nucleotides match TRBD2. Germline V gene sequence: CDR1 LGHDT, CDR2 YNNKEL (reference sequence). The CDR3 spans 16 residues. The junction had 5 bases not matched to a gene; V was cut back by 1 base and J by 1 base. The CDR3 sequence is CASSQGASGGQETQYF. For the CDR3, the DNA is TGTGCCAGCAGCCAAGGAGCCAGCGGGGGCCAAGAGACCCAGTACTTC.

The chain links TRBV2 to TRBJ1-2, with a possible D match to TRBD1 (5 bases). CDR1 and CDR2 (germline): SNHLY, FYNNEI. This CDR3 has 14 amino acids. V lost 2 bases and J lost 2, with 9 bases in between. The CDR3 region is CASSERGPNYGYTF. CDR3 DNA: TGTGCCAGCAGTGAAAGGGGTCCCAACTATGGCTACACCTTC. Full variable domain (remainder filled in from reference TRBV2 and TRBJ1-2): EPEVTQTPSHQVTQMGQEVILRCVPISNHLYFYWYRQILGQKVEFLVSFYNNEISEKSEIFDDQFSVERPDGSNFTLKIRSTKLEDSAMYFCASSERGPNYGYTFGSGTRLTVV.

CDR3 loop: CASSLEGVIALHF. The CDR3 DNA sequence: TGTGCCAGCAGCTTGGAAGGAGTAATAGCCCTCCACTTT. The chain links TRBV5-6 to TRBJ1-6, with no clear D. CDR1 and CDR2 (germline): SGHDT, YYEEEE. Trimming stripped 0 bases from V and 14 bases from J, with 12 bases between. CDR3 length: 13 residues.